The source of this TCR beta chain is a study of blood T cell repertoires in COVID-19 (dated by TCRdb to about 2020). Study-level background: The collaborator samples originated in the United States, Italy and Spain and spanned the acute and convalescent phases of COVID-19. The repertoires were made available in a free public database intended to serve as a resource for research on the immune response to SARS-CoV-2. The material from the prospective study consisted of cDNA or gDNA derived from T cells, B-cell-depleted T cells, or PBMCs. Subjects who had been exposed to COVID-19, were actively infected with it, or had recovered from it provided the deeply sampled blood TCRbeta repertoires that made up the dataset. HLA class I and class II types, where available, came from metadata supplied by the sample provider rather than from assay-based typing. Sample metadata almost always included a de-identified subject ID, COVID-19 status, age in years and sex. The samples were drawn from two sources: the first 160 participants of the ongoing ImmuneRACE study, and fewer than 1,500 subjects contributed by 6 global collaborators. The study at large found these results: The quantity of clinical and demographic metadata differed by source and by participant and was supplied without curation.

TCRbeta CDR3 regions were amplified from genomic DNA by means of the immunoSEQ Assay, a bias-controlled multiplex PCR. From the authors' description of their analysis: Nucleated cell counts per sample were estimated from amplification of reference gene primers within the assay. To quantify the absolute abundance of each unique TCRbeta CDR3 rearrangement, sequence reads were collapsed and filtered. For each sample, productive Simpson clonality was calculated by taking the square root of Simpson's diversity index across productive rearrangements. Here the immuneACCESS table is served through TCRdb, limited to in-frame sequences with V and J called. Missing clones are a known gap in these copies; in checked studies unresolved V genes cover under half, and the rest lacks a known reason. That table supplies the V and J calls and clone size; D and trimming were determined from the DNA. The sample records tens of thousands of clones, around 73% of which are singletons. The top ten clones comprise 20% of the sample.

The CDR3 runs 15 amino acids, cysteine and phenylalanine included. Only the CDR3 DNA is retained, 45 bases long and in frame from the first base. The trim is 1 base for V and 3 bases for J, with a gap of 8 bases between the germline ends. Looking up the germline V gene yields CDR1 KGHDR and CDR2 SFDVKD. As for this clone: Its antigen remains unidentified. No base-level quality is on record; no much larger clone is a single base apart.

The collaborating institutions used their own protocols to collect whole blood in K2EDTA tubes. For TCRbeta analysis, collaborators shipped samples as frozen whole blood, isolated PBMCs, or DNA extracted from either of those sample types. The source of this sequence is a human donor in a cohort sampled during active or convalescent COVID-19. Sequenced material: peripheral blood. The V gene is TRBV24-1 and the J gene is TRBJ1-4, with the D gene not confidently named. The CDR3 corresponds to CATSDFNKSNEKLFF. The sequence in DNA is TGTGCCACCAGTGATTTTAACAAGTCTAATGAAAAACTGTTTTTT.